The following is a TCR beta chain sequence with its context. Its antigen is unknown. The sample comes from a study of T cell responses to AZD1222 COVID-19 vaccine. Study summary: Pooled together were second doses at about 4 or about 12 weeks.

Method: immunoSEQ multiplex PCR; TCRdb's copy keeps in-frame clones and lacks some. The sample contains around 94,000 clones, about 88% of which appear only once. This CDR3 region has 15 residues. Losses at the gene ends were 5 bases for V and 5 bases for J; bases not matched to a gene: 9. Germline V gene sequence: CDR1 SGHRS, CDR2 YFSETQ. Whole-study findings and limits: Females made up more of the donors, who were largely white British, and clonal diversity may have come out too low.

The clonotype originates from an adult in good health. The chain combines TRBV5-1 with TRBJ2-7, with 11 bases fitting TRBD2. The starting material was peripheral blood, obtained on day 0 of AZD1222 vaccination. CDR3 sequence reads: CASRTSGAWIHEQYF. The CDR3 DNA sequence: TGCGCCAGCAGGACTAGCGGGGCCTGGATCCACGAGCAGTACTTC.